This is a list of T cell receptor beta chains from one sample in a study of shared clonotypes between healthy human individuals. Repertoires were generated with immunoSEQ multiplex PCR, while TCRdb's copy carries only in-frame clones and drops some. In the table there are some 2 million clones, approximately 95% of which are singletons. The material sequenced was naive CD4+ T cells sorted from blood. The receptors shown here come from a man between 18 and 35 years old in good health. Each CDR3 is given with its conserved first and last residue. The D gene is left open where the match is weak. For some rows the clone size is stated as once, few or many, or as a class when expanded; others skip it.

V gene	J gene	D gene	clone size	CDR3 protein	CDR3 DNA
TRBV30	TRBJ1-2	-	-	CAWGVTGYGYTF	TGTGCCTGGGGTGTCACGGGTTACGGCTACACCTTC
TRBV5-4	TRBJ2-1	TRBD2	-	CASSFASGGQNEQFF	TGTGCCAGCAGCTTCGCTAGCGGGGGGCAGAATGAGCAGTTCTTC
TRBV7-9	TRBJ1-1	-	-	CASSLLGQGKGNTEAFF	TGTGCCAGCAGCTTATTGGGGCAGGGGAAGGGGAACACTGAAGCTTTCTTT
TRBV14	TRBJ1-3	-	-	CASSQGLWDAGNTIYF	TGTGCCAGCAGCCAAGGGCTGTGGGACGCCGGAAACACCATATATTTT
TRBV2	TRBJ2-3	-	-	CASSGRNRQSTDTQYF	TGTGCCAGCTCTGGTCGTAACCGACAGAGCACAGATACGCAGTATTTT
TRBV19	TRBJ1-6	-	-	CASSIEGGTDAAPLHF	TGTGCCAGTAGTATAGAAGGCGGGACCGACGCGGCACCCCTCCACTTT
TRBV7-2	TRBJ1-6	-	-	CASSLDQTPLHF	TGTGCCAGCAGCTTAGACCAGACTCCCCTCCACTTT
TRBV15	TRBJ2-7	-	-	CATRQRGRALYEQYF	TGTGCCACCAGGCAGAGGGGGAGAGCCCTCTACGAGCAGTACTTC
TRBV4-1	TRBJ2-5	TRBD2	-	CASSQALAGGETQYF	TGCGCCAGCAGCCAGGCCTTAGCGGGAGGGGAGACCCAGTACTTC
TRBV5-1	TRBJ2-6	-	-	CASSRESSGANVLTF	TGCGCCAGCAGTCGGGAGAGCTCTGGGGCCAACGTCCTGACTTTC
TRBV2	TRBJ2-3	-	once	CASSSLTDTQYF	TGTGCCAGCAGCTCTTTAACAGATACGCAGTATTTT
TRBV6-5	TRBJ1-2	TRBD1	-	CASSSTLTGGLSGYTF	TGTGCCAGCAGTTCTACCCTGACAGGGGGCCTCTCTGGCTACACCTTC
TRBV7-2	TRBJ1-6	-	-	CASSLKAVPHALNSPLHF	TGTGCCAGCAGCTTAAAAGCCGTGCCTCACGCACTAAATTCACCCCTCCACTTT
TRBV2	TRBJ2-7	-	-	CASSERQIISYEQYF	TGTGCCAGCAGTGAGCGGCAGATCATCTCCTACGAGCAGTACTTC
TRBV27	TRBJ1-2	-	-	CASSPGSAYGYTF	TGTGCCAGCAGTCCGGGGTCAGCTTATGGCTACACCTTC
TRBV2	TRBJ2-3	TRBD2	-	CASSPGTRTLVADTQYF	TGTGCCAGCAGTCCCGGGACTAGGACCCTCGTCGCAGATACGCAGTATTTT
TRBV6-1	TRBJ2-3	-	-	CASSERGKTDTQYF	TGTGCCAGCAGTGAAAGGGGGAAAACAGATACGCAGTATTTT
TRBV28	TRBJ1-5	-	-	CASSFWGRLNQPQHF	TGTGCCAGCAGTTTCTGGGGGAGACTCAATCAGCCCCAGCATTTT
TRBV4-2	TRBJ2-2	-	once	CASSQERVGELFF	TGTGCCAGCAGCCAAGAAAGGGTCGGGGAGCTGTTTTTT
TRBV6-1	TRBJ1-6	TRBD1	-	CASRQGNSPLHF	TGTGCCAGCCGACAGGGTAACTCACCCCTCCACTTT
TRBV11-3	TRBJ2-5	-	-	CASSLGGAGETQYF	TGTGCCAGCAGCTTAGGGGGGGCAGGGGAGACCCAGTACTTC
TRBV19	TRBJ2-1	TRBD2	-	CASRHTGLAGGGEQFF	TGTGCCAGTAGACATACCGGACTAGCGGGAGGGGGTGAGCAGTTCTTC
TRBV6-5	TRBJ2-2	-	-	CASSARQGGTGELFF	TGTGCCAGCAGTGCCCGACAGGGAGGCACCGGGGAGCTGTTTTTT
TRBV5-6	TRBJ2-2	TRBD1	-	CASSLDRVTGELFF	TGTGCCAGCAGCCTAGACAGGGTCACCGGGGAGCTGTTTTTT
TRBV27	TRBJ1-5	-	-	CASSLSRGAGNQPQHF	TGTGCCAGCAGTTTATCCAGAGGGGCTGGCAATCAGCCCCAGCATTTT
TRBV7-8	TRBJ1-2	-	once	CASSLGARRDGYTF	TGTGCCAGCAGCTTAGGCGCGCGGCGGGATGGCTACACCTTC
TRBV6-5	TRBJ2-7	TRBD2	-	CASSYLRAGGKYEQYF	TGTGCCAGCAGTTACCTACGAGCGGGAGGTAAATACGAGCAGTACTTC
TRBV30	TRBJ1-2	-	-	CAWSVTGKGGGYTF	TGTGCCTGGAGTGTAACCGGGAAGGGCGGGGGCTACACCTTC
TRBV27	TRBJ2-7	-	-	CASSLVGDTSYEQYF	TGTGCCAGCAGCCTAGTTGGGGACACCAGCTACGAGCAGTACTTC
TRBV10-2	TRBJ2-7	-	-	CASTPRGVRFGGEQYF	TGCGCCAGCACTCCGAGGGGGGTCCGCTTCGGTGGTGAGCAGTACTTC
TRBV6-1	TRBJ2-1	TRBD1	-	CASSQQGIGYNEQFF	TGTGCCAGCAGTCAACAGGGGATCGGCTACAATGAGCAGTTCTTC
TRBV27	TRBJ1-2	TRBD1	-	CASSPNRGRGYGYTF	TGTGCCAGCAGTCCGAACAGGGGCCGCGGCTATGGCTACACCTTC
TRBV7-9	TRBJ1-1	-	-	CASSSRAATEAFF	TGTGCCAGCAGCTCAAGGGCGGCCACTGAAGCTTTCTTT
TRBV25-1	TRBJ2-7	TRBD2	few	CASSDSGGRSYEQYF	TGTGCCAGCAGTGACAGCGGGGGGCGCTCCTACGAGCAGTACTTC
TRBV6-1	TRBJ2-3	-	-	CASSEARTAYPTDTQYF	TGTGCCAGCAGTGAAGCGAGGACAGCTTACCCCACAGATACGCAGTATTTT
TRBV30	TRBJ1-6	TRBD1	-	CAWRPGQGASYNSPLHF	TGTGCCTGGAGACCGGGACAGGGGGCCTCCTATAATTCACCCCTCCACTTT
TRBV28	TRBJ2-3	-	-	CASSLMGSIGTDTQYF	TGTGCCAGCAGTTTAATGGGCAGTATAGGGACAGATACGCAGTATTTT
TRBV5-4	TRBJ2-5	-	-	CASSLGSETQYF	TGTGCCAGCAGCTTGGGGTCGGAGACCCAGTACTTC
TRBV6-1	TRBJ2-2	-	-	CASSEPSETTGELFF	TGTGCCAGCAGTGAACCTAGCGAAACCACCGGGGAGCTGTTTTTT
TRBV28	TRBJ2-1	-	-	CASSPGKHLSSYNEQFF	TGTGCCAGCAGCCCCGGGAAGCACCTTAGCTCCTACAATGAGCAGTTCTTC
TRBV30	TRBJ2-2	TRBD2	-	CAWSPRRAGWDTGELFF	TGTGCCTGGAGTCCCCGACGAGCGGGATGGGACACCGGGGAGCTGTTTTTT
TRBV18	TRBJ2-1	-	-	CASSRDAGSYNEQFF	TGTGCCAGCTCTCGGGACGCCGGCTCCTACAATGAGCAGTTCTTC
TRBV6-4	TRBJ1-5	-	-	CASSDRVAPACQPQHF	TGTGCCAGCAGTGACAGGGTTGCACCAGCGTGCCAGCCCCAGCATTTT
TRBV6-5	TRBJ2-5	-	once	CASSYSGHLGQETQYF	TGTGCCAGCAGTTACTCTGGCCACCTGGGGCAAGAGACCCAGTACTTC
TRBV4-3	TRBJ1-2	-	-	CASSQHGTKGGGYTF	TGCGCCAGCAGCCAACACGGAACGAAAGGGGGTGGCTACACCTTC